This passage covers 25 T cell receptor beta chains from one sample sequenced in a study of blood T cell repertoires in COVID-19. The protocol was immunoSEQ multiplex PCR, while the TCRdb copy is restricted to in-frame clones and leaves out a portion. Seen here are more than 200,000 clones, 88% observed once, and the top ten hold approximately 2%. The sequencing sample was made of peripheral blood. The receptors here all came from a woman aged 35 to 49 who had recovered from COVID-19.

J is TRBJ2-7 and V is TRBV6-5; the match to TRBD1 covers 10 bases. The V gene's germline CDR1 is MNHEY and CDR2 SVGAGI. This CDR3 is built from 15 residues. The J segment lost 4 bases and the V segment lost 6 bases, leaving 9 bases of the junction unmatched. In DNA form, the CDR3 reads TGTGCCAGCAGGACCGGTGGGACAGGGGCGTACGAGCAGTACTTC. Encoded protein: CASRTGGTGAYEQYF.

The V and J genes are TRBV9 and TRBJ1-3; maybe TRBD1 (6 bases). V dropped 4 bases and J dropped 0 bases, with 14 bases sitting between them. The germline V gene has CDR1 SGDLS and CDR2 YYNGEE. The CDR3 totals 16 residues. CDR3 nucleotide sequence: TGTGCCAGCAGCTCCAGACAGGCGAACTCTGGAAACACCATATATTTT. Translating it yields CASSSRQANSGNTIYF. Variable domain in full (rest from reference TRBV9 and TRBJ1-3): DSGVTQTPKHLITATGQRVTLRCSPRSGDLSVYWYQQSLDQGLQFLIQYYNGEERAKGNILERFSAQQFPDLHSELNLSSLELGDSALYFCASSSRQANSGNTIYFGEGSWLTVV.

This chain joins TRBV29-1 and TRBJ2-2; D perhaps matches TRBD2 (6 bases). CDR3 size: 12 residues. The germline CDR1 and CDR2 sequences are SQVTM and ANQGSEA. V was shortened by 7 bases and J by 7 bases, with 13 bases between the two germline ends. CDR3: CSAGWGDGELFF. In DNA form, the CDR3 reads TGCAGCGCCGGGTGGGGGGACGGGGAGCTGTTTTTT.

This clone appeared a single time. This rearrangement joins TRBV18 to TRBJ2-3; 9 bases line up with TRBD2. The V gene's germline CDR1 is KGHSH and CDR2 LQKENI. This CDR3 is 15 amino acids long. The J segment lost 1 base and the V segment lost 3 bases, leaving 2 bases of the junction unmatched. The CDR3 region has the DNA TGTGCCAGCTCACCGAGGACTAGCGGCACAGATACGCAGTATTTT. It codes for CASSPRTSGTDTQYF.

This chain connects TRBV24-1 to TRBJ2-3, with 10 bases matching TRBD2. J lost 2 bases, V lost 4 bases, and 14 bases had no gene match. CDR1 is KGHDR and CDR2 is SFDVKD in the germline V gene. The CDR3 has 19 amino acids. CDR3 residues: CATSDKVAGGWGSTDTQYF. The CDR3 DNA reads TGTGCCACCAGTGACAAAGTAGCGGGAGGATGGGGGTCCACAGATACGCAGTATTTT.

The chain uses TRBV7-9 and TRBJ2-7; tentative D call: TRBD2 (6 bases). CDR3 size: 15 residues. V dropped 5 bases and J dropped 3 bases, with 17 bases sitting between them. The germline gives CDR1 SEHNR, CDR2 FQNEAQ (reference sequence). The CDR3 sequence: CASSPRGGGVYEQYF. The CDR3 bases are TGTGCCAGCAGCCCGCGGGGAGGTGGGGTCTACGAGCAGTACTTC.

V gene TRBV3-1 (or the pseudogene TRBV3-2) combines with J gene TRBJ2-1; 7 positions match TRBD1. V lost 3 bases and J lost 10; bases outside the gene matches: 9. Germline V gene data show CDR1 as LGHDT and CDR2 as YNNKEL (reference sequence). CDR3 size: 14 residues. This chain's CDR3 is CASSQRGQGKEQFF. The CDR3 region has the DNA TGTGCCAGCAGCCAGAGGGGGCAGGGGAAGGAGCAGTTCTTC.

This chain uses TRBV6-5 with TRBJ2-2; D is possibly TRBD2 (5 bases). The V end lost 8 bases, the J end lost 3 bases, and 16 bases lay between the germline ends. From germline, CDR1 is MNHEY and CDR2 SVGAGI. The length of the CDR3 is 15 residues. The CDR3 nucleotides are TGTGCCAGCCCCTTAGGGCGGGTCGACACCGGGGAGCTGTTTTTT. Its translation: CASPLGRVDTGELFF.

CDR3: CASSPPSGSSGANVLTF. Here the CDR3 DNA reads TGTGCCAGCAGCCCCCCTAGCGGGAGCTCTGGGGCCAACGTCCTGACTTTC. V gene TRBV7-2 combines with J gene TRBJ2-6; 10 bases are shared with TRBD2. CDR3 length: 17 residues. V trimming: 5 bases; J trimming: 0 bases; junction bases outside the gene matches: 4. Per germline, CDR1 SGHTA and CDR2 FQGNSA.

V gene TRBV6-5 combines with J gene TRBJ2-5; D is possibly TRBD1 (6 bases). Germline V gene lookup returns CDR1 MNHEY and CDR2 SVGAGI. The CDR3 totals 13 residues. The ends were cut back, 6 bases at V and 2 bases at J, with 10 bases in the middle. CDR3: CASRPTGQETQYF. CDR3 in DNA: TGTGCCAGCAGGCCCACAGGGCAAGAGACCCAGTACTTC.

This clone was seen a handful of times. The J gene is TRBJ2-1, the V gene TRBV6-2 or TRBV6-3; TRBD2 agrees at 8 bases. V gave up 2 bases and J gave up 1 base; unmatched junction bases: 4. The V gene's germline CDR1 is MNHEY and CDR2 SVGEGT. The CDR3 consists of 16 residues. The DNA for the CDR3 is TGTGCCAGCAGTTACATGGCGGGGGGATCCTACAATGAGCAGTTCTTC. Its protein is CASSYMAGGSYNEQFF.

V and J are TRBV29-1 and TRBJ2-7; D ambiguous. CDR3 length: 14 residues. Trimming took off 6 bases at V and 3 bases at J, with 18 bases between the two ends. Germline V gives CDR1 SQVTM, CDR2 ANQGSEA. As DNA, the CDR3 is TGCAGCGTCACTACGGAGAGAACTTTCTACGAGCAGTACTTC. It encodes CSVTTERTFYEQYF.

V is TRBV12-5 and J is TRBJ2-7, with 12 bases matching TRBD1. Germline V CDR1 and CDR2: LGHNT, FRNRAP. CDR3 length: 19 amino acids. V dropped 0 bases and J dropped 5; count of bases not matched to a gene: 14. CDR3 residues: CASGLVLLSSGQGADEQYF. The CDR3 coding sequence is TGTGCTAGTGGTTTGGTACTGTTGAGTTCGGGACAGGGGGCGGACGAGCAGTACTTC.

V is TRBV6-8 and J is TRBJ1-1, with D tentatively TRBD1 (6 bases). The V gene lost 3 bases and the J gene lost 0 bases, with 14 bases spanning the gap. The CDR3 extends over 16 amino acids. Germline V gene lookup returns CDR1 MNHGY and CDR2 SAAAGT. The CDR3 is CASSYSMTGMNTEAFF. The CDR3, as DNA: TGTGCCAGCAGTTATTCCATGACAGGTATGAACACTGAAGCTTTCTTT.

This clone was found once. The CDR3 nucleotides are TGTGCCAGCAGAAACAGGGCCACAGATACGCAGTATTTT. Its protein is CASRNRATDTQYF. This chain links TRBV5-6 with TRBJ2-3, with D perhaps matching TRBD1 (6 bases). CDR1 and CDR2 from the germline V gene are SGHDT and YYEEEE. CDR3 length: 13 residues. Trimming took 5 bases from V and 2 from J, leaving 9 bases between them. Using reference TRBV5-6 and TRBJ2-3 for the parts outside the CDR3, the full variable domain is DAGVTQSPTHLIKTRGQQVTLRCSPKSGHDTVSWYQQALGQGPQFIFQYYEEEERQRGNFPDRFSGHQFPNYSSELNVNALLLGDSALYLCASRNRATDTQYFGPGTRLTVL.

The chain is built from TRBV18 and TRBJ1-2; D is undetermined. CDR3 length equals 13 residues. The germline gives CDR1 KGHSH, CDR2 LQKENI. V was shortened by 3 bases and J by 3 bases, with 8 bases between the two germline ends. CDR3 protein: CASSPEQDYGYTF. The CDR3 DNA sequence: TGTGCCAGCTCACCGGAGCAAGACTATGGCTACACCTTC. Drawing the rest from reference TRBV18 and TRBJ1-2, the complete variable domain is NAGVMQNPRHLVRRRGQEARLRCSPMKGHSHVYWYRQLPEEGLKFMVYLQKENIIDESGMPKERFSAEFPKEGPSILRIQQVVRGDSAAYFCASSPEQDYGYTFGSGTRLTVV.

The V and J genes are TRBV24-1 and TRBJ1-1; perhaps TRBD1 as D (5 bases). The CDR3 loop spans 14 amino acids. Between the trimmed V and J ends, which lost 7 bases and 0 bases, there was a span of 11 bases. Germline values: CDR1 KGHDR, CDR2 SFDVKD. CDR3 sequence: CATRPPGLNTEAFF. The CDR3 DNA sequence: TGTGCCACCAGGCCCCCAGGGTTGAACACTGAAGCTTTCTTT.

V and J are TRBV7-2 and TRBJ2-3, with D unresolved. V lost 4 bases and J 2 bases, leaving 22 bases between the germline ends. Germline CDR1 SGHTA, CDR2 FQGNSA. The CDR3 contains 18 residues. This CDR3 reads CASSSPTQTLADTDTQYF. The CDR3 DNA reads TGTGCCAGCAGCTCTCCAACACAGACGCTCGCCGACACAGATACGCAGTATTTT.

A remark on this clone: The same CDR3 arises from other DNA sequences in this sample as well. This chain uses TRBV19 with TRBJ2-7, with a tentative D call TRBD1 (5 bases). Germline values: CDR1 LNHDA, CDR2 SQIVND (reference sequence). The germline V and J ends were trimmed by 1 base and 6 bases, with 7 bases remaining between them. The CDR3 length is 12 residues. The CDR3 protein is CASSIGQGEQYF. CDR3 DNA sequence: TGTGCCAGTAGTATAGGTCAGGGCGAGCAGTACTTC.

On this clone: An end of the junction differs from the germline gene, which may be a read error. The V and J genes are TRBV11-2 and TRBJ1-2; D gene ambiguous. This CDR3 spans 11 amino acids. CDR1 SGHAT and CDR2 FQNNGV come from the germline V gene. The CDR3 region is CASSLDESVSF. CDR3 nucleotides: TGTGCCAGCAGCTTAGATGAGTCGGTGAGCTTC. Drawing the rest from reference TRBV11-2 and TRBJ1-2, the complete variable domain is EAGVAQSPRYKIIEKRQSVAFWCNPISGHATLYWYQQILGQGPKLLIQFQNNGVVDDSQLPKDRFSAERLKGVDSTLKIQPAKLEDSAVYLCASSLDESVSFGSGTRLTVV.

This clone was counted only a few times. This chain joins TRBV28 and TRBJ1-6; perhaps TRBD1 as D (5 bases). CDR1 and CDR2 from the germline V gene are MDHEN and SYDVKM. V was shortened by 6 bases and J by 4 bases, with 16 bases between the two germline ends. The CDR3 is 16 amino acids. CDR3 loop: CASRGTAGVYNSPLHF. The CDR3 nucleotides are TGTGCCAGCAGGGGGACTGCGGGAGTTTATAATTCACCCCTCCACTTT. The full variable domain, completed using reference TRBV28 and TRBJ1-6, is DVKVTQSSRYLVKRTGEKVFLECVQDMDHENMFWYRQDPGLGLRLIYFSYDVKMKEKGDIPEGYSVSREKKERFSLILESASTNQTSMYLCASRGTAGVYNSPLHFGNGTRLTVT.

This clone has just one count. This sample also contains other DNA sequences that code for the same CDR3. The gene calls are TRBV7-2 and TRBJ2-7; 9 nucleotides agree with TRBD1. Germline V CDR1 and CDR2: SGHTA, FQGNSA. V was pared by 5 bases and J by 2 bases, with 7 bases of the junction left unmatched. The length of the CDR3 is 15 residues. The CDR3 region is CASSSRQGGPYEQYF. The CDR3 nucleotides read TGTGCCAGCAGCAGCCGACAGGGGGGACCCTACGAGCAGTACTTC.

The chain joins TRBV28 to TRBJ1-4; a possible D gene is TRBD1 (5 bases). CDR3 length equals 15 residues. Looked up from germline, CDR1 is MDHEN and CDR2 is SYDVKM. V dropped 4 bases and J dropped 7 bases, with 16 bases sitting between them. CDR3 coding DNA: TGTGCCAGCAGTTCCACCCAGGGCTGGTTTGAAAAACTGTTTTTT. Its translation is CASSSTQGWFEKLFF.

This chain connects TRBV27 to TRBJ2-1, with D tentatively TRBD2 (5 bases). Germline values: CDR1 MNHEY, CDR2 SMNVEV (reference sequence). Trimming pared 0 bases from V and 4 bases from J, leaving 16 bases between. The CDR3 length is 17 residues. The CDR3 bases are TGTGCCAGCAGTTTATCGTTTATAGAGGGAATATACAATGAGCAGTTCTTC. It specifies CASSLSFIEGIYNEQFF.

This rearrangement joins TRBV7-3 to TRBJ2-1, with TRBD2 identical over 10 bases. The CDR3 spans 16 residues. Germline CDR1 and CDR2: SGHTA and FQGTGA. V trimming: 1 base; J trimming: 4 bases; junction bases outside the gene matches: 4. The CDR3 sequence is CASSLRASGGYNEQFF. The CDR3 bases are TGTGCCAGCAGCTTAAGGGCTAGCGGGGGATACAATGAGCAGTTCTTC. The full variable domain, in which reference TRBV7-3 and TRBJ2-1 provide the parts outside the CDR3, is GAGVSQTPSNKVTEKGKYVELRCDPISGHTALYWYRQSLGQGPEFLIYFQGTGAADDSGLPNDRFFAVRPEGSVSTLKIQRTERGDSAVYLCASSLRASGGYNEQFFGPGTRLTVL.